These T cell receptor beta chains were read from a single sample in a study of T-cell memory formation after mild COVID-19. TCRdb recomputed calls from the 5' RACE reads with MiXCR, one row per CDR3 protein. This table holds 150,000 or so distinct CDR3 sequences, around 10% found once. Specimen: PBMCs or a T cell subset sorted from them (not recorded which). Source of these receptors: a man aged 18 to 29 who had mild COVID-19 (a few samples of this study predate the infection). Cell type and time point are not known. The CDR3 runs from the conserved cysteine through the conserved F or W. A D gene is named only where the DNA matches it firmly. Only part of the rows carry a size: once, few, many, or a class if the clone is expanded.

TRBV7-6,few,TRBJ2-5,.,TGTGCCAGCAGTTCCAGGGGAGCGGAGACCCAGTACTTC,CASSSRGAETQYF
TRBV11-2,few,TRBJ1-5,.,TGTGCCAGCAGCTTACAGGCCAATCAGCCCCAGCATTTT,CASSLQANQPQHF
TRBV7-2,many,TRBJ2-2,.,TGTGCCAGCAGCTTAGCGCTGGGACACAACACCGGGGAGCTGTTTTTT,CASSLALGHNTGELFF
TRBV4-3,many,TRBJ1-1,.,TGCGCCAGCAGCCAAGATCTGAACACTGAAGCTTTCTTT,CASSQDLNTEAFF
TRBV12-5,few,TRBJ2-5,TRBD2,TGTGCTAGTGGTCCTTCGGTGGAGCGGGGGAAAGAGACCCAGTACTTC,CASGPSVERGKETQYF
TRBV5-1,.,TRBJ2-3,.,TGCGCCAGCAGCTTCGACGGAACTAGCACAGATACGCAGTATTTT,CASSFDGTSTDTQYF
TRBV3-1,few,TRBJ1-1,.,TGTGCCAGCAGCCAAGAGGCTTTGAACACTGAAGCTTTCTTT,CASSQEALNTEAFF
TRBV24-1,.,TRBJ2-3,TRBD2,TGTGCCACCAGTGATGCCGGGACTAGTGGTACGCAGTATTTT,CATSDAGTSGTQYF
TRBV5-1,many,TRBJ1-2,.,TGCGCCAGCAGCGCCGGAGGGGACTATGGCTACACCTTC,CASSAGGDYGYTF
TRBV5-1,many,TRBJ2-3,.,TGCGCCAGCAGCTTGTTGGGGGATACGCAGTATTTT,CASSLLGDTQYF
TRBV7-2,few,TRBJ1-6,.,TGTGCCAGCAGCTTAGCGGTCCCAGGCGGCGGTTCACCCCTCCACTTT,CASSLAVPGGGSPLHF
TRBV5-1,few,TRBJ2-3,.,TGCGCCAGCAGCCCTGGACAGCGATTTAACACAGATACGCAGTATTTT,CASSPGQRFNTDTQYF
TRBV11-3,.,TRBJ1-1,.,TGTGCCAGCAGCTTAGCGGGGGCGAATGAAGCTTTCTTT,CASSLAGANEAFF
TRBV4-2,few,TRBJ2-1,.,TGTGCCAGCAGCCAGAAGGGCGGCTACCTTGGGGAGCAGTTCTTC,CASSQKGGYLGEQFF
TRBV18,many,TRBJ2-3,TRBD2,TGTGCCAGCTCACCTGGAGCGGGGAGGAGCACAGATACGCAGTATTTT,CASSPGAGRSTDTQYF
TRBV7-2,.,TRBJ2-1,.,TGTGCCAGCAGCCCAGCACAGGGTAATGAGCAGTTCTTC,CASSPAQGNEQFF
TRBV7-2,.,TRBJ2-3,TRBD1,TGTGCCAGCAGCCTCGGGGACAGCGTGATTACAGATACGCAGTATTTT,CASSLGDSVITDTQYF
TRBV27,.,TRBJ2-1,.,TGTGCCAGCAGTTTTGAGGCCCTGGACAATGAGCAGTTCTTC,CASSFEALDNEQFF
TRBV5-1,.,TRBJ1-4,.,TGCGCCAGCAGCCGGACAGCTCTTAATGAAAAACTGTTTTTT,CASSRTALNEKLFF
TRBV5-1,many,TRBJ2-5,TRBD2,TGCGCCAGCAGCCAGGGACTAGCGGAAGAGACCCAGTACTTC,CASSQGLAEETQYF
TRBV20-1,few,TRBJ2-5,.,TGCAGTGCTAGAGATCTGACGACAGTAAAAGAGACCCAGTACTTC,CSARDLTTVKETQYF
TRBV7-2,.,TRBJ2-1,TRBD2,TGTGCCAGCAGCAACGCTCTAGCGGGGAGTGAGCAGTTCTTC,CASSNALAGSEQFF
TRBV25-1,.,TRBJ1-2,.,TGTGCCAGCAGTGACAATGGGGGGGGTGGCTATGGCTACACCTTC,CASSDNGGGGYGYTF
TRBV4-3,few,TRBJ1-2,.,TGCGCCAGCAGCCAAGCCTTCCCGGGGACAAACTATGGCTACACCTTC,CASSQAFPGTNYGYTF
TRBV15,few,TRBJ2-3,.,TGTGCCACCAGCAGAGAGGTCAGGGCCACAGATACGCAGTATTTT,CATSREVRATDTQYF
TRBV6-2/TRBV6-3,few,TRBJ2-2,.,TGTGCCAGCAGTTACTCGATAGGTGCCCTAGGTGTGGACCGAGATTCGGGGGAGCTGTTTTTT,CASSYSIGALGVDRDSGELFF
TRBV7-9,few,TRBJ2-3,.,TGTGCCAGCAGCTTAGCGAGGACAGCCTTCACAGATACGCAGTATTTT,CASSLARTAFTDTQYF
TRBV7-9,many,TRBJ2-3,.,TGTGCCAGCAGCTTCATAACTAGCACAGATACGCAGTATTTT,CASSFITSTDTQYF
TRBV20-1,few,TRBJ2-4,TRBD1,TGCAGTGCTCACAGGGGAAACATTCAGTACTTC,CSAHRGNIQYF